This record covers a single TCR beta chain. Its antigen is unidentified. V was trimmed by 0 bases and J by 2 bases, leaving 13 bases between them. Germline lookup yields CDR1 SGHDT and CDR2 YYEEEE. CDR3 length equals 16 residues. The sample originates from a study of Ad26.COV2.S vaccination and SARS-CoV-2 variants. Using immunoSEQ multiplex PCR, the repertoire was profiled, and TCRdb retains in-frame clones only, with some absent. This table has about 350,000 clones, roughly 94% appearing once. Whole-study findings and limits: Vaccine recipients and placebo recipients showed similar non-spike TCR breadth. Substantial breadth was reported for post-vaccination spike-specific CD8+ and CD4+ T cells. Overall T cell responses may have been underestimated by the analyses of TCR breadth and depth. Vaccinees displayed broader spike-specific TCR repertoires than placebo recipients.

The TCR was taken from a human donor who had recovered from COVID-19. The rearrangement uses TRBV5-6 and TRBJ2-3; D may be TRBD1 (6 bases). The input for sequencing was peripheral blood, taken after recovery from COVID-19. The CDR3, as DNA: TGTGCCAGCAGCTTGGGGGCCCAGGGGTTCACAGATACGCAGTATTTT. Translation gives CASSLGAQGFTDTQYF.